The 6 T cell receptor beta chains in this list originate from one sample, sequenced in a study of cytomegalovirus exposure and HLA in healthy donors (dated by TCRdb to 2016 to 2017). The library relied on the immunoSEQ multiplex PCR assay. The multiplex PCR relied on a mix of 60 forward primers for TCR Vbeta segments and 13 reverse primers for TCR Jbeta segments. Sourced from immuneACCESS, this table was stored by TCRdb with only in-frame sequences that have V and J called. A share of the clones is absent; for the studies checked, an unresolved V gene accounts for under half, and the remainder has no known explanation. The sample table lists fewer than 130,000 clones, 74% of them with a count of one. Roughly 2.5% of the sample is in the top ten clones. The sample comprised PBMCs. These receptors all come from a man in his forties or fifties in good health and CMV-seropositive.

In this sample, this clone turned up once. One end of the junction does not line up with germline, which may come from a read error. The V gene is TRBV6-6, the J gene TRBJ2-7, with 9 bases that match TRBD1. The CDR3 has 13 amino acids. Germline V gene data show CDR1 as MNHNY and CDR2 as SVGAGI (reference sequence). The CDR3 is CASSLPQGAEQHF. CDR3 sequence (DNA): TGTGCCAGCAGTCTCCCACAGGGGGCCGAGCAGCACTTC.

The chain employs TRBV30 and TRBJ1-1; no firm D call. The CDR3 loop spans 11 amino acids. CDR1 and CDR2 (germline): GTSNPN, SVGIG (reference sequence). V was shortened by 2 bases and J by 4 bases, with 5 bases between the two germline ends. CDR3 residues: CAWSQITEAFF. CDR3 sequence (DNA): TGTGCCTGGAGTCAGATCACTGAAGCTTTCTTT. The whole variable domain, filled in from reference TRBV30 and TRBJ1-1, reads SQTIHQWPATLVQPVGSPLSLECTVEGTSNPNLYWYRQAAGRGLQLLFYSVGIGQISSEVPQNLSASRPQDRQFILSSKKLLLSDSGFYLCAWSQITEAFFGQGTRLTVV.

This chain joins TRBV27 and TRBJ1-2; D perhaps matches TRBD1 (5 bases). V dropped 5 bases and J dropped 5 bases, with 12 bases sitting between them. This CDR3 comprises 13 residues. Germline loops: CDR1 MNHEY, CDR2 SMNVEV (reference sequence). The CDR3 loop reads CASSQGFGYGYTF. CDR3 DNA: TGTGCCAGCAGTCAGGGATTCGGGTATGGCTACACCTTC.

V gene TRBV7-7 combines with J gene TRBJ2-2; no firm D call. The CDR3 covers 15 residues. Germline-derived CDR1 and CDR2 are SSHAT and FNYEAQ (reference sequence). Trimming stripped 5 bases from V and 0 bases from J, with 10 bases between. CDR3 coding DNA: TGTGCCAGCAGCGCCAATAGAGCGAACACCGGGGAGCTGTTTTTT. As protein: CASSANRANTGELFF. Complete variable domain (other parts from reference TRBV7-7 and TRBJ2-2): GAGVSQSPRYKVTKRGQDVTLRCDPISSHATLYWYQQALGQGPEFLTYFNYEAQPDKSGLPSDRFSAERPEGSISTLTIQRTEQRDSAMYRCASSANRANTGELFFGEGSRLTVL.

V and J are TRBV29-1 and TRBJ1-1; D remains ambiguous. The V end was cut by 7 bases, the J end by 0 bases, with 12 bases between. The CDR3 totals 13 residues. From germline, CDR1 is SQVTM and CDR2 ANQGSEA. The CDR3 here is CSAGSGLNTEAFF. CDR3 nucleotides: TGCAGCGCTGGGTCGGGGTTGAACACTGAAGCTTTCTTT.

This chain uses TRBV25-1 with TRBJ2-3; D is perhaps TRBD1 (5 bases). The CDR3 has 15 residues. Trimming removed 1 base from V and 5 bases from J, with 13 bases in between. Germline CDR1 is MGHDK and CDR2 is SYGVNS. CDR3 protein: CASSESGRAKDTQYF. The CDR3 nucleotides are TGTGCCAGCAGTGAATCGGGCAGGGCTAAAGATACGCAGTATTTT.